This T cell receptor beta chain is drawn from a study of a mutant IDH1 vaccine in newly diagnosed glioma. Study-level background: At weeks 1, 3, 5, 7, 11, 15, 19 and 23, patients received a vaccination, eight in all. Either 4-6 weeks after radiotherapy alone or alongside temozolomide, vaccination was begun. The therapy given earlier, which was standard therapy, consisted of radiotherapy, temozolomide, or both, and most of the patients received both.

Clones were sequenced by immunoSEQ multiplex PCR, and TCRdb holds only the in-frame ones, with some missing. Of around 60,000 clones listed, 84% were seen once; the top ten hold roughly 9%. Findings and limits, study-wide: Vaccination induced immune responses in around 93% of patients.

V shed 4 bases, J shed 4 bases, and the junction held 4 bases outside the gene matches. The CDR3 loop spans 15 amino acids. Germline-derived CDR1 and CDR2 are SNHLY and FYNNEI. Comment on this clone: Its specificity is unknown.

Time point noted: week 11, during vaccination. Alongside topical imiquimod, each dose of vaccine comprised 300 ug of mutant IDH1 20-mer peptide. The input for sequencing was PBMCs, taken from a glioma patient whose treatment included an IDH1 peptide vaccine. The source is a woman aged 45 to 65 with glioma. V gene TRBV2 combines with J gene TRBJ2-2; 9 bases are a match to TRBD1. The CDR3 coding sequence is TGTGCCAGCAGTGCCGGGACAGGGCCCACCGGGGAGCTGTTTTTT. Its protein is CASSAGTGPTGELFF.